This T cell receptor beta chain was identified in a study of blood T cells in healthy people across ages. Germline values: CDR1 MGHDK, CDR2 SYGVNS. V shed 1 base, J shed 1 base, and the junction held 10 bases outside the gene matches. This CDR3 comprises 18 residues. General study points: Fewer expanded clones and more diversity marked long-lived versus aged donors.

Concerning this clonotype itself: The antigen is not known.

Using a J-beta primer mix together with a sample-barcoded 5' primer, a second PCR was run for roughly 6 to 12 cycles. TCRdb re-called the 5' RACE reads with MiXCR, one entry per CDR3 protein. Here the sample spans 1,300,000 or so distinct CDR3 sequences, approximately 59% being singletons. This sequence originates from a man between 18 and 29 years old in good health. Sample: blood. V and J are TRBV25-1 and TRBJ2-3, with 8 bases matching TRBD2. CDR3 loop: CASSEFRKAGEGTDTQYF. The CDR3 DNA sequence: TGTGCCAGCAGTGAATTCCGGAAAGCGGGGGAGGGCACAGATACGCAGTATTTT.